The text below deals with one TCR beta chain. These data come from a study of Ad26.COV2.S vaccination and SARS-CoV-2 variants. Turning to the study itself: COV1001, an Ad26.COV2.S trial, supplied this vaccine-arm donor.

TCRdb's table, derived via immunoSEQ multiplex PCR, lists solely in-frame clones and lacks some. The sample shows some 500,000 clones, 89% of them seen only once. Documented treatment: around 19 received Ad26.COV2.S at low or high dose, single or two shots; 5 received placebo; per-sample allocation not given. The samples were gathered on day 63 after the first injection of vaccine or placebo. Trimming left V 6 bases short and J 1 base short, with 10 bases between. CDR1 SGHRS and CDR2 YFSETQ come from the germline V gene. CDR3 length equals 13 residues. The genes are TRBV5-1 and TRBJ2-5; D is ambiguous. Sequencing used peripheral blood, obtained in a trial of Ad26.COV2.S vaccine versus placebo. The sequence derives from a person between 18 and 59 years old who received the Ad26.COV2.S COVID-19 vaccine or a placebo. The CDR3 coding sequence is TGCGCCAGCACCGATACAGTCCAAGAGACCCAGTACTTC. It translates to CASTDTVQETQYF.